Below, one T cell receptor beta chain is given with its context. The antigen is undetermined. The table came from immunoSEQ multiplex PCR; TCRdb's copy has only in-frame clones and leaves some out. The table has 130,000 or so clones, roughly 90% seen once. Germline V lookup: CDR1 MNHEY, CDR2 SVGAGI. The CDR3 spans 15 residues. After removal of 7 bases from V and 0 bases from J, the junction contained 8 bases not matched to a gene. The data were obtained in a study of T cell responses to AZD1222 COVID-19 vaccine. Findings of the study overall: Just 6 or 7 people given AZD1222 tested seropositive at baseline. Vaccine-related CD4 TCRs covered spike, predominating at 160-218 and 743-854. Reports indicate that nearly half of spike-specific TCRs are directed at unmutated variant regions. None of the repertoires were sampled until the peak T cell response had passed.

Sequencing was performed on peripheral blood, taken on day 0 of AZD1222 vaccination. This receptor was obtained from an adult in good health. V gene TRBV6-5 combines with J gene TRBJ2-7; 8 positions agree with TRBD2. The CDR3 coding sequence is TGTGCCAGCACCTCACGGGGGGGAGGCTCCTACGAGCAGTACTTC. Its translation: CASTSRGGGSYEQYF.